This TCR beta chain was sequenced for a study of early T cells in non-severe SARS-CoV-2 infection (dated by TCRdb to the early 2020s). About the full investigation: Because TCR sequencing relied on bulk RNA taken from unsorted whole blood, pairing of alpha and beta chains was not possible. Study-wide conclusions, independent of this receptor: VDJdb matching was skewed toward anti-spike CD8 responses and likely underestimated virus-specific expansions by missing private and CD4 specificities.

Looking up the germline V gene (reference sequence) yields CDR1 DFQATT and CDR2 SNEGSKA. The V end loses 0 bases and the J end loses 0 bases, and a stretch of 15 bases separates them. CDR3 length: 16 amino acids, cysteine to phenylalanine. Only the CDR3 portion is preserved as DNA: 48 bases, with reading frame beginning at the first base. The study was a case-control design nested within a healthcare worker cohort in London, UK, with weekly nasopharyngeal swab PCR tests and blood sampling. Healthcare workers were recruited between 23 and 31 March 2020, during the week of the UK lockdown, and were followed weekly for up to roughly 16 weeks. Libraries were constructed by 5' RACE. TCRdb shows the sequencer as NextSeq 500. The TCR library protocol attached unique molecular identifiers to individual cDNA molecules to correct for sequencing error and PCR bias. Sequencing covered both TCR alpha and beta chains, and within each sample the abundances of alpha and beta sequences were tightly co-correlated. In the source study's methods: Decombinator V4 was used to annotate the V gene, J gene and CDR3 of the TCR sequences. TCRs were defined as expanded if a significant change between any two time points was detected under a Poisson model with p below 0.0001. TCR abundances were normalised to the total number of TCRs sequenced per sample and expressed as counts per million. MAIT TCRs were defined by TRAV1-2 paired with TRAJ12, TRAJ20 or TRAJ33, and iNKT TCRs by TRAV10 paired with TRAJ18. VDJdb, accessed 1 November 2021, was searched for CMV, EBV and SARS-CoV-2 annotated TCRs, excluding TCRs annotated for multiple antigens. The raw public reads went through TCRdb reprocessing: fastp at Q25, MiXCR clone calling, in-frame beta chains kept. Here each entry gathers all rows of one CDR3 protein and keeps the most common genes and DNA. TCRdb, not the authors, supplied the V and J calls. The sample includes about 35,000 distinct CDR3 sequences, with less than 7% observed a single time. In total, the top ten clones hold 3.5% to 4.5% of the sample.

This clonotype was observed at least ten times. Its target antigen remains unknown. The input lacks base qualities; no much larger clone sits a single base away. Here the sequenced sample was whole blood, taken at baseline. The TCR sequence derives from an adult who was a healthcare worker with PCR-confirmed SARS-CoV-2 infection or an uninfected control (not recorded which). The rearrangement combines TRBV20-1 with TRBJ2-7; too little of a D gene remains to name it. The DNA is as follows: TGCAGTGCTAGAGACCTGGCGACAACGAGCTCCTACGAGCAGTACTTC. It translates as CSARDLATTSSYEQYF.